Listed below are T cell receptor beta chains from one sample, sequenced in a study of shared clonotypes between healthy human individuals. Sequencing used immunoSEQ multiplex PCR; TCRdb keeps in-frame clones, though not all of them. The data contain about 550,000 clones, roughly 95% of them singletons. Sequences were obtained from naive CD8+ T cells sorted from blood. Every receptor here comes from a woman aged 25 to 39 in good health. Each CDR3 is given with its conserved first and last residue. The order of the fields is CDR3 protein, V gene, CDR3 length.

CDR3 protein: CASSLDEDSPPYEQYF; V gene: TRBV11-2; CDR3 length: 16
CDR3 protein: CAWSTGETQYF; V gene: TRBV30; CDR3 length: 11
CDR3 protein: CASSYSDSDYEQYF; V gene: TRBV6-6; CDR3 length: 14
CDR3 protein: CASSLGQHQETQYF; V gene: TRBV7-9; CDR3 length: 14
CDR3 protein: CAIKIQGLNTEAFF; V gene: TRBV28; CDR3 length: 14
CDR3 protein: CASAPNSGNTIYF; V gene: TRBV6-1; CDR3 length: 13
CDR3 protein: CASSFGGSDEQYF; V gene: TRBV5-4; CDR3 length: 13
CDR3 protein: CASNRGVYGYTF; V gene: TRBV28; CDR3 length: 12
CDR3 protein: CASSYEPANEQYF; V gene: TRBV4-1; CDR3 length: 13
CDR3 protein: CASSDSDRIYGYTF; V gene: TRBV25-1; CDR3 length: 14
CDR3 protein: CASSPTLGQPNTIYF; V gene: TRBV13; CDR3 length: 15
CDR3 protein: CASSLVLAGNTLAKNIQYF; V gene: TRBV7-8; CDR3 length: 19
CDR3 protein: CASSQQAFPPYNEQFF; V gene: TRBV14; CDR3 length: 16
CDR3 protein: CASSLVDYEQYF; V gene: TRBV28; CDR3 length: 12
CDR3 protein: CASSEKVGNTIYF; V gene: TRBV6-1; CDR3 length: 13
CDR3 protein: CASSMDRAISGYTF; V gene: TRBV5-4; CDR3 length: 14
CDR3 protein: CASSQSLQGWNTEAFF; V gene: TRBV4-1; CDR3 length: 16
CDR3 protein: CASSFLTYGGHEQFF; V gene: TRBV27; CDR3 length: 15
CDR3 protein: CASSQGLANNYEQYF; V gene: TRBV4-2; CDR3 length: 15
CDR3 protein: CASSIPLGQGLGTTEAFF; V gene: TRBV19; CDR3 length: 18
CDR3 protein: CASRDDSYEQYF; V gene: TRBV30; CDR3 length: 12
CDR3 protein: CASSHPRQGADTQYF; V gene: TRBV2; CDR3 length: 15
CDR3 protein: CASSGYGTEGTQYF; V gene: TRBV2; CDR3 length: 14
CDR3 protein: CASSWDIYNEQFF; V gene: TRBV7-3; CDR3 length: 13
CDR3 protein: CASSPSGSSYEQYF; V gene: TRBV18; CDR3 length: 14
CDR3 protein: CAISGNMNTEAFF; V gene: TRBV10-3; CDR3 length: 13
CDR3 protein: CASIHRVRDQPQHF; V gene: TRBV28; CDR3 length: 14
CDR3 protein: CASSSRTNSRANEQFF; V gene: TRBV4-1; CDR3 length: 16
CDR3 protein: CASSYQGSPRNTIYF; V gene: TRBV27; CDR3 length: 15
CDR3 protein: CASSPRTSGGYNEQFF; V gene: TRBV28; CDR3 length: 16
CDR3 protein: CASSLSWAAGDTQYF; V gene: TRBV28; CDR3 length: 15
CDR3 protein: CASSGGGRFATF; V gene: TRBV9; CDR3 length: 12
CDR3 protein: CASSLGGWNQPQHF; V gene: TRBV5-1; CDR3 length: 14
CDR3 protein: CASSLRFGGTDTQYF; V gene: TRBV7-3; CDR3 length: 15
CDR3 protein: CASSLLVRAYEQYF; V gene: TRBV2; CDR3 length: 14
CDR3 protein: CASSLGLNTGELFF; V gene: TRBV13; CDR3 length: 14
CDR3 protein: CASSTVIDRTYNEQFF; V gene: TRBV19; CDR3 length: 16
CDR3 protein: CASSRTGSELFF; V gene: TRBV4-1; CDR3 length: 12